The entry that follows covers one TCR beta chain sequence. Its target is not known. The sample is drawn from a study of circulating CD8 cells and anti-PD-1 response in melanoma. Study observations and caveats: Under 8% of TRB clonotypes were shared between subsets at M1. Tumor reactivity was tested by peptide assays on expanded sorted subsets.

From live CD3+CD8+TCRalphabeta+ cells, four PD-1 and/or TIGIT subsets were sorted. The QIAseq Immune Repertoire TCR panel built the libraries from roughly 15 ng of total RNA. TCRdb re-derived calls from the reads in MiXCR, one entry per CDR3 protein. The sample records 450 to 500 distinct CDR3 sequences, more than 7% being singletons. V was cut by 3 bases and J by 1 base, with 15 bases left in between. Germline CDR1 is MDHEN and CDR2 is SYDVKM. The CDR3 loop spans 16 amino acids. This chain connects TRBV28 to TRBJ1-1, with a possible D match to TRBD1 (5 bases). This receptor was obtained from a human donor with melanoma. The sample was CD8+ T cells from PBMCs, taken at baseline or after one month of anti-PD-1 therapy (not recorded which). The CDR3 nucleotides read TGTGCCAGCAGTTTCCCCGGACAAAACCCGAACACTGAAGCTTTCTTT. Its translation: CASSFPGQNPNTEAFF.